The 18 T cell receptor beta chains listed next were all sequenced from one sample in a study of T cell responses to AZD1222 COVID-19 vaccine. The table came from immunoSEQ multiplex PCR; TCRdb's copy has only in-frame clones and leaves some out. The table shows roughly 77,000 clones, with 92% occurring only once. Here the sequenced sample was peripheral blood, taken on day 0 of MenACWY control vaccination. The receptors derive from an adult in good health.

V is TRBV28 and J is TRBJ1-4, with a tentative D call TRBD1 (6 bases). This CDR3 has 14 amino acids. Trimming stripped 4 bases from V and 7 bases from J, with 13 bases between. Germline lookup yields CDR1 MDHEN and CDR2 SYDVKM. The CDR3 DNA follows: TGTGCCAGCAGTTCCCCGGCAGGGGTTGAAAAACTGTTTTTT. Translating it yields CASSSPAGVEKLFF.

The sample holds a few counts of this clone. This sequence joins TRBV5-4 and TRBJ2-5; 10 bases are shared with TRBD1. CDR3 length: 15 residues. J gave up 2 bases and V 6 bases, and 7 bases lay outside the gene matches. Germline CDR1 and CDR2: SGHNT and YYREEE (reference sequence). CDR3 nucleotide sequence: TGTGCCAGCAACACCCGGGACAGGGGACAAGAGACCCAGTACTTC. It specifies CASNTRDRGQETQYF.

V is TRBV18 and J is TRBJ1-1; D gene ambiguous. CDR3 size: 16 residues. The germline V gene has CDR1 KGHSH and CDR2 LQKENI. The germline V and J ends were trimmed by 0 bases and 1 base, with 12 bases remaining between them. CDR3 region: CASSPPLLAGNTEAFF. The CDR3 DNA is TGTGCCAGCTCACCACCCCTCTTGGCGGGGAACACTGAAGCTTTCTTT.

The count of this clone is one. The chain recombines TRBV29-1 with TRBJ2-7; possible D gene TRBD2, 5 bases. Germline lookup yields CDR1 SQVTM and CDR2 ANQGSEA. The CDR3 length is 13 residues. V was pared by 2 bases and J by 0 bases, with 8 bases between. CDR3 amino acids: CSVETGISYEQYF. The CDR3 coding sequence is TGCAGCGTTGAAACGGGGATCTCCTACGAGCAGTACTTC.

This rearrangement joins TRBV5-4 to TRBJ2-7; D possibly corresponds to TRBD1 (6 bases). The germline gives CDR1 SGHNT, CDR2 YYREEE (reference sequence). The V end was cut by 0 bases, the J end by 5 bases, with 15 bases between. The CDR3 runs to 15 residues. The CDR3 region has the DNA TGTGCCAGCAGCTTGGCCTCACAGGGTGGGCACGAGCAGTACTTC. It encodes CASSLASQGGHEQYF.

CDR3 coding DNA: TGTGCCGGCCGAGGGCAGGGGGAAGAAGGCTACACCTTC. It yields the protein CAGRGQGEEGYTF. This rearrangement joins TRBV19 to TRBJ1-2, with TRBD1 matching over 7 bases. Germline V gives CDR1 LNHDA, CDR2 SQIVND (reference sequence). The CDR3 loop spans 13 amino acids. The trim removed 11 bases at V and 8 bases at J, leaving 14 bases unmatched.

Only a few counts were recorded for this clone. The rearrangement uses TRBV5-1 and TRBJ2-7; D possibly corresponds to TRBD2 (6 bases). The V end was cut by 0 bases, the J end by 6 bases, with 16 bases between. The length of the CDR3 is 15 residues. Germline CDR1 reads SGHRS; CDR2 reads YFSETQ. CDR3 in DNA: TGCGCCAGCAGCTTGGCAGGAGGGCCCTTTAGCGAGCAGTACTTC. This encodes CASSLAGGPFSEQYF.

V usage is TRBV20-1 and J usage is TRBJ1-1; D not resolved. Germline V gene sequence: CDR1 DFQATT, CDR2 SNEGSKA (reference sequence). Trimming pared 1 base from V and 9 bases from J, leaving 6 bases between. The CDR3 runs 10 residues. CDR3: CSARGVQAFF. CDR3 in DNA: TGCAGTGCTAGAGGGGTGCAAGCTTTCTTT.

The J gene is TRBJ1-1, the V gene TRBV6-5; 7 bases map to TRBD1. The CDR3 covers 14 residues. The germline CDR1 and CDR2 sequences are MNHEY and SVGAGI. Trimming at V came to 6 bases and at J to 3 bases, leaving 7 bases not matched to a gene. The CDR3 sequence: CASRPRQGHTEAFF. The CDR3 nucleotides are TGTGCCAGCAGACCTCGACAGGGACACACTGAAGCTTTCTTT.

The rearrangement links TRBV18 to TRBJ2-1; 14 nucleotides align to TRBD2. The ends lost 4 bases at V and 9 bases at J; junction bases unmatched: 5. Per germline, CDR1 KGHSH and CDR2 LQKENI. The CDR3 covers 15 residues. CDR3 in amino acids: CASSQGLAGATEQFF. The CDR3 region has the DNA TGTGCCAGCTCACAGGGACTAGCGGGAGCCACTGAGCAGTTCTTC. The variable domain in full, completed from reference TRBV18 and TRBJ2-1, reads NAGVMQNPRHLVRRRGQEARLRCSPMKGHSHVYWYRQLPEEGLKFMVYLQKENIIDESGMPKERFSAEFPKEGPSILRIQQVVRGDSAAYFCASSQGLAGATEQFFGPGTRLTVL.

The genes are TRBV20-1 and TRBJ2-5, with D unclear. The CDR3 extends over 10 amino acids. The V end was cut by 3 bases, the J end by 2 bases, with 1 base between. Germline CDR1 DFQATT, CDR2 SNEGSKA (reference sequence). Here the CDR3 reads CSASQETQYF. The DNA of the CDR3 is TGCAGTGCTAGTCAAGAGACCCAGTACTTC.

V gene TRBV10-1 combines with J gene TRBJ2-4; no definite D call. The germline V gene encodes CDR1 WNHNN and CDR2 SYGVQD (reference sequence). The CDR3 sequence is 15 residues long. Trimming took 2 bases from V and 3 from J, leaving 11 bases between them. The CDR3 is CASSEALKGKNIQYF. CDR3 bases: TGCGCCAGCAGTGAGGCCCTCAAAGGCAAAAACATTCAGTACTTC.

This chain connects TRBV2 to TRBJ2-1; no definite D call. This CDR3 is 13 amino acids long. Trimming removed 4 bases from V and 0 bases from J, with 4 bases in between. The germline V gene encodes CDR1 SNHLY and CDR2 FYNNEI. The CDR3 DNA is TGTGCCAGCAGTGTGGGCTCCTACAATGAGCAGTTCTTC. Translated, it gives CASSVGSYNEQFF.

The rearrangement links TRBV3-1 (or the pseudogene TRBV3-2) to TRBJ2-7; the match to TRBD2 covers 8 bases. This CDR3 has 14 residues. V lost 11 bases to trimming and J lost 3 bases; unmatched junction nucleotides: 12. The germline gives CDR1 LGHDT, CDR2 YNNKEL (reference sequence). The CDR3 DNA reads TGTGCCCGGGGGGGTACGGGGGCCCTCTACGAGCAGTACTTC. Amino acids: CARGGTGALYEQYF.

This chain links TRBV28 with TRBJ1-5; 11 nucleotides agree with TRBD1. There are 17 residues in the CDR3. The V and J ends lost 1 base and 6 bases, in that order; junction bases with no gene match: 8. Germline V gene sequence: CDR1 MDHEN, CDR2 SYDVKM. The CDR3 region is CASSLYRTGGMAQPQHF. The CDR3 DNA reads TGTGCCAGCAGTTTATACAGGACAGGGGGCATGGCTCAGCCCCAGCATTTT.

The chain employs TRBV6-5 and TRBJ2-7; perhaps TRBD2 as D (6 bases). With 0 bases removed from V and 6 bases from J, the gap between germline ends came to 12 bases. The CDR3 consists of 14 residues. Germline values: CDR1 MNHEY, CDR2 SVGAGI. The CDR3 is CASSYSIATSEQYF. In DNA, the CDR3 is TGTGCCAGCAGTTACTCTATAGCGACTAGCGAGCAGTACTTC.

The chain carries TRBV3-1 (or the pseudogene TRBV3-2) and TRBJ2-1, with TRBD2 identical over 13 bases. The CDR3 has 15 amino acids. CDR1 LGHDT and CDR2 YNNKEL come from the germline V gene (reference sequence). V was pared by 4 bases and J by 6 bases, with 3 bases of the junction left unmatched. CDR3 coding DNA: TGTGCCAGCAGCCCGTGGACTAGCGGGGGCAATGAGCAGTTCTTC. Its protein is CASSPWTSGGNEQFF.

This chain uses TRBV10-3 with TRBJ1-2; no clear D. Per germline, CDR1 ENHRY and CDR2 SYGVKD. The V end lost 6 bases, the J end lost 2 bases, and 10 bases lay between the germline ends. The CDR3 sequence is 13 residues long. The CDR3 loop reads CAISSPPNYGYTF. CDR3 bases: TGTGCCATCAGCTCGCCTCCAAACTATGGCTACACCTTC.